This entry lists 27 T cell receptor beta chains sequenced from one sample in a study of neurological immune-mediated disorders. From the 5' RACE reads, TCRdb called clonotypes with MiXCR, one entry per CDR3 protein. Of around 27,000 distinct CDR3 sequences in the sample, roughly 15% were seen once. The sample taken for sequencing was PBMCs. These receptors were obtained from a man between 70 and 80 years old in good health.

This clonotype was seen ten or more times. The chain couples TRBV5-1 to TRBJ1-3, with D uncertain. This CDR3 is built from 18 residues. V was cut by 4 bases and J by 0 bases, with 20 bases left in between. From germline, CDR1 is SGHRS and CDR2 YFSETQ. CDR3 loop: CASSDTAGRRLSGNTIYF. Written as DNA, the CDR3 is TGCGCCAGCAGCGATACTGCGGGGAGAAGACTCTCTGGAAACACCATATATTTT.

In its sample, this clonotype was seen many times. The chain has TRBV12-3 or TRBV12-4 and TRBJ1-5; D is undetermined. There are 16 residues in the CDR3. V was trimmed by 6 bases and J by 3 bases, leaving 18 bases between them. The CDR3 spells CASRFSGTRNNQPQHF. DNA for the CDR3: TGTGCCAGCAGATTCAGCGGCACGCGCAACAATCAGCCCCAGCATTTT.

This clonotype was counted many times. The chain couples TRBV7-2 to TRBJ2-5, with 7 bases aligning to TRBD1. Germline assignment: CDR1 SGHTA and CDR2 FQGNSA. The CDR3 runs 15 residues. V lost 1 base to trimming and J lost 3 bases; unmatched junction nucleotides: 5. The CDR3 DNA follows: TGTGCCAGCAGCTTAGGACAGGGACAAAAAGAGACCCAGTACTTC. It codes for CASSLGQGQKETQYF.

This clonotype was counted at least ten times. V is TRBV7-2 and J is TRBJ1-5; TRBD1 is a possible D gene (5 bases). V lost 8 bases, J lost 3 bases, and 11 bases lay in between. Germline CDR1 reads SGHTA; CDR2 reads FQGNSA. This CDR3 spans 13 amino acids. The chain's CDR3 is CASSTGPNQPQHF. The CDR3 bases are TGTGCCAGCTCAACAGGCCCCAATCAGCCCCAGCATTTT. Variable domain in full (rest from reference TRBV7-2 and TRBJ1-5): GAGVSQSPSNKVTEKGKDVELRCDPISGHTALYWYRQSLGQGLEFLIYFQGNSAPDKSGLPSDRFSAERTGGSVSTLTIQRTQQEDSAVYLCASSTGPNQPQHFGDGTRLSIL.

This clonotype was seen at least ten times. The CDR3 sequence is CASSLEGARTGNEQFF. CDR3 sequence (DNA): TGTGCCAGCAGCTTAGAGGGGGCGCGGACAGGCAATGAGCAGTTCTTC. The chain combines TRBV7-8 with TRBJ2-1, with 7 positions matching TRBD1. The CDR3 is 16 amino acids. CDR1 and CDR2 from the germline V gene are SGHVS and FQNEAQ. Trimming took 1 base from V and 6 from J; bases not matched to a gene: 9.

This clonotype was observed many times. The gene calls are TRBV20-1 and TRBJ2-3, with TRBD1 matching 11 bases. Germline CDR1 DFQATT, CDR2 SNEGSKA (reference sequence). The CDR3 has 15 amino acids. Trimming cost V 5 bases and J 2 bases; bases outside gene matches: 6. CDR3 coding DNA: TGCAGTGCTGGAGGACAGGGGGCGACCACAGATACGCAGTATTTT. Its translation: CSAGGQGATTDTQYF.

Here the CDR3 reads CASSLDGKETQYF. The CDR3 DNA sequence: TGCGCCAGCAGCTTAGACGGAAAAGAGACCCAGTACTTC. The J gene is TRBJ2-5, the V gene TRBV5-1; D gene unclear. V gave up 2 bases and J gave up 3 bases, with 8 bases separating them. Germline values: CDR1 SGHRS, CDR2 YFSETQ. The CDR3 length is 13 residues.

The rearrangement uses TRBV5-1 and TRBJ2-3; 9 bases are a match to TRBD2. Losses at the gene ends were 2 bases for V and 0 bases for J; bases not matched to a gene: 7. Per germline, CDR1 SGHRS and CDR2 YFSETQ. The CDR3 consists of 17 residues. This CDR3 reads CASSFISGGLSTDTQYF. The DNA of the CDR3 is TGCGCCAGCAGCTTCATTAGCGGGGGACTTAGCACAGATACGCAGTATTTT.

This clonotype was recorded a few times. The chain combines TRBV3-1 with TRBJ1-1; D unresolved. V was cut by 1 base and J by 2 bases, with 8 bases left in between. CDR3 length: 14 residues. Germline V gene data show CDR1 as LGHDT and CDR2 as YNNKEL (reference sequence). The CDR3, as DNA: TGTGCCAGCAGCCAAGGCCTGGATAACACTGAAGCTTTCTTT. Its translation: CASSQGLDNTEAFF.

This clonotype was observed many times. V gene TRBV20-1 combines with J gene TRBJ1-2; a possible D gene is TRBD1 (6 bases). This CDR3 is 16 amino acids long. With 2 bases removed from V and 4 bases from J, the gap between germline ends came to 20 bases. Germline lookup yields CDR1 DFQATT and CDR2 SNEGSKA (reference sequence). The CDR3 DNA follows: TGCAGTGCTAGAACCTCCGGGGGCTCCTTGGGCTATGGCTACACCTTC. Its protein is CSARTSGGSLGYGYTF.

This clonotype was recorded at least ten times. The chain joins TRBV5-1 to TRBJ2-1; 7 nucleotides match TRBD1. The length of the CDR3 is 13 residues. J gave up 15 bases and V 4 bases, and 13 bases lay outside the gene matches. CDR1 is SGHRS and CDR2 is YFSETQ in the germline V gene. The CDR3 sequence: CASSARDSALGFF. The CDR3 DNA sequence: TGCGCCAGCAGCGCCCGGGACAGTGCCCTTGGGTTCTTC.

In this sample, this clonotype turned up many times. The chain uses TRBV29-1 and TRBJ2-6; no clear D gene. The CDR3 totals 13 residues. Germline V gene lookup returns CDR1 SQVTM and CDR2 ANQGSEA. Trimming pared 6 bases from V and 0 bases from J, leaving 6 bases between. The DNA for the CDR3 is TGCAGCGTGAGTCTCTCTGGGGCCAACGTCCTGACTTTC. Its protein is CSVSLSGANVLTF. Complete variable domain (other parts from reference TRBV29-1 and TRBJ2-6): SAVISQKPSRDICQRGTSLTIQCQVDSQVTMMFWYRQQPGQSLTLIATANQGSEATYESGFVIDKFPISRPNLTFSTLTVSNMSPEDSSIYLCSVSLSGANVLTFGAGSRLTVL.

The table lists this clonotype with many counts. The V and J genes are TRBV6-2 or TRBV6-3 and TRBJ2-3, with D uncertain. The CDR3 sequence is 17 residues long. CDR1 and CDR2 from the germline V gene are MNHEY and SVGEGT. V was pared by 2 bases and J by 0 bases, with 15 bases between. The CDR3 bases are TGTGCCAGCAGTTACCCAGGACGACTTTATAGCACAGATACGCAGTATTTT. Encoded protein: CASSYPGRLYSTDTQYF.

Many counts were recorded for this clonotype. The V call is TRBV4-3, the J call TRBJ2-5, with D unclear. The CDR3 spans 15 residues. Trimming pared 1 base from V and 7 bases from J, leaving 16 bases between. Germline CDR1 reads LGHNA; CDR2 reads YSLEER. The DNA of the CDR3 is TGCGCCAGCAGCCAAGTGTCGAGACCCCAGGCGACCCAGTACTTC. Protein sequence: CASSQVSRPQATQYF.

This clonotype has a handful of counts. A much larger clone lies one base from this, so it may be a read error. V and J are TRBV6-1 and TRBJ2-1; D is tentatively TRBD1 or TRBD2 (5 bases each). The germline V gene encodes CDR1 MNHNS and CDR2 SASEGT. This CDR3 contains 13 residues. In DNA, the CDR3 is TGTGCCAGCCGTGAATATGGGGGTAAAGGGCAGTTCTTC. Translating gives CASREYGGKGQFF.

The rearrangement joins TRBV28 to TRBJ2-1, with a possible D match to TRBD2 (7 bases). The length of the CDR3 is 16 residues. CDR1 is MDHEN and CDR2 is SYDVKM in the germline V gene. Trimming took 5 bases from V and 6 from J, leaving 20 bases between them. The DNA for the CDR3 is TGTGCCAGCAGTACCCATGGGAGCGGGACACCCAATGAGCAGTTCTTC. Amino acids: CASSTHGSGTPNEQFF. Based on the CDR3 plus reference TRBV28 and TRBJ2-1, the full variable domain is DVKVTQSSRYLVKRTGEKVFLECVQDMDHENMFWYRQDPGLGLRLIYFSYDVKMKEKGDIPEGYSVSREKKERFSLILESASTNQTSMYLCASSTHGSGTPNEQFFGPGTRLTVL.

A few counts support this clonotype. V and J are TRBV7-8 and TRBJ1-5; D is ambiguous. CDR3 length: 15 residues. Per the germline V gene, CDR1 is SGHVS and CDR2 is FQNEAQ. Trimming left V 1 base short and J 4 bases short, with 11 bases between. The CDR3 region is CASSLEGGWNQPQHF. In DNA form, the CDR3 reads TGTGCCAGCAGCTTAGAGGGCGGATGGAATCAGCCCCAGCATTTT.

Written as DNA, the CDR3 is TGCAGTGCTAGAGGTGACCCGGACAGGGGGCCTACAGATACGCAGTATTTT. It is translated as CSARGDPDRGPTDTQYF. The rearrangement uses TRBV20-1 and TRBJ2-3; TRBD1 aligns across 11 bases. The CDR3 totals 17 residues. Germline trimming cut 1 base from V and 3 bases from J; bases unmatched to any gene: 9. Germline loops: CDR1 DFQATT, CDR2 SNEGSKA (reference sequence).

The sample holds many counts of this clonotype. The chain is built from TRBV6-5 and TRBJ1-2, with unresolved D. The CDR3 runs 13 residues. Per germline, CDR1 MNHEY and CDR2 SVGAGI. Between the trimmed V and J ends, which lost 0 bases and 7 bases, there was a span of 9 bases. The DNA for the CDR3 is TGTGCCAGCAGTTACTCTCACAGCTCTGGCTACACCTTC. This encodes CASSYSHSSGYTF.

This clonotype was seen many times. The chain employs TRBV18 and TRBJ2-3, with TRBD1 identical over 8 bases. The CDR3 runs 15 residues. The V and J ends lost 5 bases and 4 bases, in that order; junction bases with no gene match: 8. Germline V lookup: CDR1 KGHSH, CDR2 LQKENI. This CDR3 reads CASSSGGQGSDTQYF. The CDR3 nucleotides are TGTGCCAGCTCATCCGGCGGACAGGGCTCAGATACGCAGTATTTT. Looking up the rest from reference TRBV18 and TRBJ2-3 gives the full variable domain: NAGVMQNPRHLVRRRGQEARLRCSPMKGHSHVYWYRQLPEEGLKFMVYLQKENIIDESGMPKERFSAEFPKEGPSILRIQQVVRGDSAAYFCASSSGGQGSDTQYFGPGTRLTVL.

This clonotype was seen once. The chain links TRBV15 to TRBJ2-1; TRBD1 agrees at 9 bases. The V gene end was trimmed by 4 bases and the J gene end by 0 bases; junction bases not matched to a gene: 10. The V gene's germline CDR1 is LNHNV and CDR2 YYDKDF (reference sequence). This CDR3 comprises 18 residues. Here the CDR3 reads CATSIDRGGQGSYNEQFF. The CDR3 DNA is TGTGCCACCAGCATTGACAGGGGGGGGCAGGGCTCCTACAATGAGCAGTTCTTC.

This clonotype was detected ten times or more. V and J are TRBV4-1 and TRBJ2-7; 9 bases match TRBD2. Trimming took 3 bases from V and 3 from J; bases not matched to a gene: 9. The length of the CDR3 is 16 residues. Germline loops: CDR1 MGHRA, CDR2 YSYEKL. The chain's CDR3 is CASSQEWRGGVYEQYF. CDR3 in DNA: TGCGCCAGCAGCCAGGAGTGGCGGGGGGGAGTCTACGAGCAGTACTTC.

The chain couples TRBV7-2 to TRBJ2-3; TRBD2 agrees at 9 bases. This CDR3 spans 16 amino acids. Germline V lookup: CDR1 SGHTA, CDR2 FQGNSA. V was pared by 5 bases and J by 8 bases, with 14 bases of the junction left unmatched. The CDR3 reads CASSPPGGGAGGTQYF. CDR3 sequence (DNA): TGTGCCAGCAGCCCCCCTGGCGGGGGGGCGGGGGGTACGCAGTATTTT.

This clonotype was recorded at least ten times. The chain employs TRBV6-5 and TRBJ2-5; 7 bases match TRBD1. Per germline, CDR1 MNHEY and CDR2 SVGAGI. The CDR3 loop spans 14 amino acids. Trimming cost V 6 bases and J 5 bases; bases outside gene matches: 9. The CDR3 nucleotides read TGTGCCAGCAGAATAACAGGGGCCCGGGAGACCCAGTACTTC. It translates to CASRITGARETQYF.

This clonotype was observed at least ten times. The chain joins TRBV5-5 to TRBJ1-5; TRBD1 might be the D (6 bases). The CDR3 length is 18 residues. CDR1 and CDR2 (germline): SGHKS, YYEKEE (reference sequence). Deletions cut 4 bases from V and 4 bases from J, with 24 bases between. The CDR3 is CASSPGPPSTGGNQPQHF. CDR3 coding DNA: TGTGCCAGCAGCCCTGGGCCACCCTCGACAGGAGGGAATCAGCCCCAGCATTTT.

This clonotype occurred many times. The chain uses TRBV20-1 and TRBJ2-1; 7 bases fit TRBD1. CDR3 length equals 15 residues. V was clipped by 2 bases and J by 6 bases; unmatched bases: 10. Germline V lookup: CDR1 DFQATT, CDR2 SNEGSKA (reference sequence). The CDR3 region is CSARRTGALFNEQFF. The CDR3 nucleotides are TGCAGTGCTAGACGTACAGGGGCTTTATTCAATGAGCAGTTCTTC.

This clonotype has ten or more counts. This chain connects TRBV28 to TRBJ1-4, with D possibly matching TRBD1 (5 bases). Germline values: CDR1 MDHEN, CDR2 SYDVKM. The V gene lost 11 bases and the J gene lost 0 bases, with 10 bases spanning the gap. The CDR3 sequence is 13 residues long. CDR3 sequence: CAGQTATNEKLFF. The CDR3 coding sequence is TGTGCCGGCCAGACAGCAACTAATGAAAAACTGTTTTTT.